A single T cell receptor beta chain is shown here with its context. These data are taken from a study of blood T cell repertoires in COVID-19. Overall study context: Acute and convalescent COVID-19 samples came from the United States, Italy and Spain. T cells, B-cell-depleted T cells, or PBMCs provided the cDNA or gDNA that served as material.

Per the authors' pipeline: Cell counts per sample came from amplifying reference gene primers. Clones were read by immunoSEQ multiplex PCR, and TCRdb kept only the in-frame ones, dropping some. That table furnishes V, J and clone size, whereas the DNA furnished D and trimming. The data show approximately 300,000 clones, about 82% seen once. This receptor was identified in a woman between 50 and 59 years old with acute or convalescent COVID-19. Sequenced material: peripheral blood.

In DNA, the CDR3 is TGTGCCAGCAGCGGGGGGAGGAGGGCAAACACCGGGGAGCTGTTTTTT. Protein product: CASSGGRRANTGELFF. The chain links TRBV5-4 to TRBJ2-2; possibly TRBD2 for D (6 bases). Trimming took 4 bases from V and 2 from J, leaving 15 bases between them. CDR1 SGHNT and CDR2 YYREEE come from the germline V gene (reference sequence). This CDR3 spans 16 amino acids.